Listed below are T cell receptor beta chains from one sample, sequenced in a study of CD8 T cells in Susac syndrome. TCRdb reprocessed the immunoSEQ multiplex PCR reads via MiXCR and lists one record per CDR3 protein. The table records over 150,000 distinct CDR3 sequences, about 96% of them present only once. The material sequenced was CD4+ T cells from PBMCs. Source of these receptors: a human donor with Susac syndrome. CDR3s include the opening cysteine and the closing phenylalanine or tryptophan. A D gene is named only where the DNA matches it firmly. Clone sizes are given selectively: once, few, many, or a class where the clone is expanded.

clone_size j_call v_call d_call cdr3_nt cdr3_aa
- TRBJ1-1 TRBV12-3/TRBV12-4 TRBD1 TGTGCCAGCAGTCCCCCCCGACAGGGAGAAATGAACACTGAAGCTTTCTTT CASSPPRQGEMNTEAFF
few TRBJ2-5 TRBV5-6 - TGTGCCAGCAGCTTGAATGGGGGCGGGGAGACCCAGTACTTC CASSLNGGGETQYF
- TRBJ2-5 TRBV15 - TGTGCCACCAGCACGGACAGAAGGGAGACCCAGTACTTC CATSTDRRETQYF
- TRBJ2-5 TRBV3-1 - TGTGCCAGCAGCATCCGACAGCCACAACTTCTATCTCAAGAGACCCAGTACTTC CASSIRQPQLLSQETQYF
- TRBJ2-2 TRBV4-2 - TGTGCCAGCAGCCAAGATATCGGATCATCATGGGAGCTGTTTTTT CASSQDIGSSWELFF
once TRBJ2-1 TRBV18 - TGTGCCAGCTCACAAGGATCGTACAATGAGCAGTTCTTC CASSQGSYNEQFF
- TRBJ1-2 TRBV5-6 - TGTGCCAGCAGTAACCCCTGGGGCGCAGCCTATGGCTACACCTTC CASSNPWGAAYGYTF
- TRBJ2-3 TRBV4-3 TRBD2 TGCGCCAGCAGCCAAGTGTTTGGCCTAGCGGGAAGGGATACGCAGTATTTT CASSQVFGLAGRDTQYF
- TRBJ2-5 TRBV4-3 TRBD1 TGCGCCAGCAGCCAAGACAGGGGGCATGTCGGGGAGACCCAGTACTTC CASSQDRGHVGETQYF
- TRBJ2-2 TRBV29-1 TRBD1 TGCAGCGTTGAAGCAGGGGGCGGATTGACCGGGGAGCTGTTTTTT CSVEAGGGLTGELFF
- TRBJ1-2 TRBV20-1 TRBD1 TGCAGTGCTGCCGGGACAGGGGGCTATGGCTACACCTTC CSAAGTGGYGYTF
- TRBJ2-2 TRBV11-1 - TGTGCCAGCAGCCGTGGACAAACCACCGGGGAGCTGTTTTTT CASSRGQTTGELFF
- TRBJ1-1 TRBV29-1 - TGCAGCGGACTAATAACAGGAGTGATCAGTGCTAATATGAACACTGAAGCTTTCTTT CSGLITGVISANMNTEAFF
- TRBJ2-7 TRBV10-3 - TGTGCCATCAGTGAACCCAAGGGCGAGCAGTACTTC CAISEPKGEQYF
- TRBJ2-7 TRBV2 - TGTGCCAGCAGTGAAAGGAACGGACAGCTAAGTCCCTACGAGCAGTACTTC CASSERNGQLSPYEQYF
- TRBJ2-1 TRBV6-6 - TGTGCCAGCACCGAATTTAGCGGTGAGCAGTTCTTC CASTEFSGEQFF
- TRBJ2-1 TRBV19 TRBD2 TGTGCCAGTAGGGACGGGACTAGCGGGACTGAGCAGTTCTTC CASRDGTSGTEQFF
- TRBJ2-6 TRBV5-1 - TGCGCCAGCAGCGCGGATCGGGCCAACGTCCTGACTTTC CASSADRANVLTF
- TRBJ1-1 TRBV5-1 - TGCGCCAGCAGACCTACAGCGGGGAACACTGAAGCCTTCTTT CASRPTAGNTEAFF
- TRBJ2-4 TRBV29-1 - TGCAGCGTTGGAAACGGGGAAAACATTCAGTACTTC CSVGNGENIQYF
- TRBJ1-6 TRBV7-9 - TGTGCCAGCAGCCCGGGGGGGGCTAAGCTCCACTTT CASSPGGAKLHF
- TRBJ2-3 TRBV7-2 TRBD1 TGTGCCAGCAGCGCCGACAGGGGAAGGACAGATACGCAGTATTTT CASSADRGRTDTQYF